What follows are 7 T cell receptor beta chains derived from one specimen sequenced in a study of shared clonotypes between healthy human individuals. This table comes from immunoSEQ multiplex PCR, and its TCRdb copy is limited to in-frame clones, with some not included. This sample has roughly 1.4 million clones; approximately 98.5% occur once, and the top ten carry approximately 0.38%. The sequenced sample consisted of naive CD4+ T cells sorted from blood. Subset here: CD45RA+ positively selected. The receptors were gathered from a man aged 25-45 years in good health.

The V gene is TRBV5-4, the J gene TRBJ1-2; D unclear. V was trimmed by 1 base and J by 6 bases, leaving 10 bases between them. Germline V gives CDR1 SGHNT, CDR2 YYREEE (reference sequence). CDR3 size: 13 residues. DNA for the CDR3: TGTGCCAGCAGCTTGAGTTTCGGGGATGGCTACACCTTC. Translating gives CASSLSFGDGYTF.

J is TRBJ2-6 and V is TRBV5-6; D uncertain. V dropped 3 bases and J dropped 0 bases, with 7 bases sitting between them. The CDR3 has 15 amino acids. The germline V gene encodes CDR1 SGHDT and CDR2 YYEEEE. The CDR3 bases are TGTGCCAGCAGCTCGAGACTCTCTGGGGCCAACGTCCTGACTTTC. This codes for CASSSRLSGANVLTF.

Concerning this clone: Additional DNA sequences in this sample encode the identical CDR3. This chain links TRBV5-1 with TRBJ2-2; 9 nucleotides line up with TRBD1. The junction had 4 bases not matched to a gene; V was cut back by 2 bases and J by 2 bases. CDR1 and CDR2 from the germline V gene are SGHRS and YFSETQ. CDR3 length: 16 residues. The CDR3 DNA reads TGCGCCAGCAGCTTAGCGGGACAGGGTAACACCGGGGAGCTGTTTTTT. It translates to CASSLAGQGNTGELFF. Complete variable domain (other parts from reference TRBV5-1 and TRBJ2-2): KAGVTQTPRYLIKTRGQQVTLSCSPISGHRSVSWYQQTPGQGLQFLFEYFSETQRNKGNFPGRFSGRQFSNSRSEMNVSTLELGDSALYLCASSLAGQGNTGELFFGEGSRLTVL.

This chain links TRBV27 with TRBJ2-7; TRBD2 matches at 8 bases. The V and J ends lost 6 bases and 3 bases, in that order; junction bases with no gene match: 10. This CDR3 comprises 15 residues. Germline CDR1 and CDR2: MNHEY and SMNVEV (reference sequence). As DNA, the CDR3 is TGTGCCAGCAGACTGTTAGCGGGACGTGACTACGAGCAGTACTTC. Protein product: CASRLLAGRDYEQYF.

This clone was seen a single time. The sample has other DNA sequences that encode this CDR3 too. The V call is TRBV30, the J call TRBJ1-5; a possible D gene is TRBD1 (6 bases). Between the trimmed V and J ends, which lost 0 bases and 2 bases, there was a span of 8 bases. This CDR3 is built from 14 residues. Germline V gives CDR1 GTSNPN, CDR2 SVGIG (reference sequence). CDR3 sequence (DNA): TGTGCCTGGAGTGTAAGGACAGGCAATCAGCCCCAGCATTTT. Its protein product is CAWSVRTGNQPQHF.

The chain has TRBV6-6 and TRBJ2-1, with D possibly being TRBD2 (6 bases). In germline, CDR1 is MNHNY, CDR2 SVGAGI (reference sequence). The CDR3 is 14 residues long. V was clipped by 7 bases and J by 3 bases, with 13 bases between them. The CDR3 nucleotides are TGTGCCAGCACCCGGAGTAGCGGCTACAATGAGCAGTTCTTC. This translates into CASTRSSGYNEQFF.

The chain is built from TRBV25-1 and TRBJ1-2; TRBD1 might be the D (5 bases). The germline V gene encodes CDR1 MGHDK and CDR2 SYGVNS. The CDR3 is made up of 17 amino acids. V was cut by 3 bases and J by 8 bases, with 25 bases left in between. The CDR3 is CASSDGGGGRVSKGYTF. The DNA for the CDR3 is TGTGCCAGCAGTGATGGAGGAGGTGGCAGGGTGTCGAAAGGCTACACCTTC.